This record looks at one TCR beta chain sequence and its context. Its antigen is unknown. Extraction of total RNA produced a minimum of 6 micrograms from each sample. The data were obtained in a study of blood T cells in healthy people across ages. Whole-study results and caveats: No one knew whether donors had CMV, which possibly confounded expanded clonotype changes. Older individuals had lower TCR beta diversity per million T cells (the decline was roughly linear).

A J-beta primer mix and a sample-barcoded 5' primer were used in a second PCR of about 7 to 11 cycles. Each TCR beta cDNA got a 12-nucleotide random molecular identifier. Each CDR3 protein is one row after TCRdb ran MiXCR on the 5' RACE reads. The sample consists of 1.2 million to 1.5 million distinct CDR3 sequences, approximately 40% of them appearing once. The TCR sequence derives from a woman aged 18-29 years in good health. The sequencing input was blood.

CDR3 coding DNA: TGTGCCAGCAGTGAAATCCGGGGGTCCGGGGCCAACGTCCTGACTTTC. This translates into CASSEIRGSGANVLTF. The chain combines TRBV6-1 with TRBJ2-6, with D possibly TRBD2 on 6 matching bases. This CDR3 is built from 16 residues. V lost 2 bases and J lost 4, with 12 bases in between. Germline CDR1 is MNHNS and CDR2 is SASEGT.